A single sample gave rise to the 2 T cell receptor beta chains below, sequenced in a study of T-cell memory formation after mild COVID-19. TCRdb itself ran the 5' RACE reads through MiXCR, one entry per CDR3 protein. This table has fewer than 200,000 distinct CDR3 sequences, approximately 18% appearing once. Sequenced sample: PBMCs or a T cell subset sorted from them (not recorded which). Every receptor here comes from a man younger than 30 who had mild COVID-19 (a few samples of this study predate the infection). Cell type and time point are not known.

The chain is built from TRBV11-2 and TRBJ2-7; 7 nucleotides agree with TRBD2. Germline V gene data show CDR1 as SGHAT and CDR2 as FQNNGV. The CDR3 sequence is 14 residues long. The J segment lost 2 bases and the V segment lost 5 bases, leaving 6 bases of the junction unmatched. The CDR3 loop reads CASSIQAGPYEQYF. For the CDR3, the DNA is TGTGCCAGCAGCATACAAGCGGGGCCCTACGAGCAGTACTTC.

This rearrangement joins TRBV5-1 to TRBJ2-2; 9 bases fit TRBD1. The CDR3 contains 13 residues. Germline V gives CDR1 SGHRS, CDR2 YFSETQ. V lost 5 bases to trimming and J lost 7 bases; unmatched junction nucleotides: 3. CDR3 loop: CASRQGADGELFF. The DNA of the CDR3 is TGCGCCAGCAGACAGGGGGCAGACGGGGAGCTGTTTTTT.